These 11 T cell receptor beta chains originate from one sample sequenced in a study of technical replicates of blood from a handful of donors. The method was immunoSEQ multiplex PCR; TCRdb's version includes in-frame clones alone and lacks a portion of them. The table includes tens of thousands of clones, roughly 91% detected once. The specimen was T cells isolated from PBMCs. These receptors originate from a human donor in good health. Some clones in this sample may be carry-over from other donors' samples.

V usage is TRBV27 and J usage is TRBJ2-1; 7 bases line up with TRBD2. Germline V lookup: CDR1 MNHEY, CDR2 SMNVEV (reference sequence). There are 15 residues in the CDR3. With V trimmed by 1 base and J by 8 bases, 8 bases remained unmatched. CDR3 coding DNA: TGTGCCAGCAGTTTATTGGCGGGAGTTAGGGATGAGCAGTTCTTC. Its translation: CASSLLAGVRDEQFF.

The chain couples TRBV18 to TRBJ2-6; 8 positions match TRBD1. CDR1 is KGHSH and CDR2 is LQKENI in the germline V gene. With V trimmed by 7 bases and J by 0 bases, 5 bases remained unmatched. The CDR3 loop spans 16 amino acids. The CDR3 here is CASYQGATSGANVLTF. CDR3 in DNA: TGTGCCAGCTATCAGGGGGCCACCTCTGGGGCCAACGTCCTGACTTTC.

The rearrangement links TRBV11-2 to TRBJ2-3, with 9 bases matching TRBD1. The CDR3 runs 16 residues. Germline V gene data show CDR1 as SGHAT and CDR2 as FQNNGV. Trimming at V came to 4 bases and at J to 4 bases, leaving 9 bases not matched to a gene. The CDR3 region is CASSSPQGADSDTQYF. The CDR3 coding sequence is TGTGCCAGCAGCTCCCCACAGGGGGCGGATTCAGATACGCAGTATTTT.

V gene TRBV27 combines with J gene TRBJ2-1; no definite D call. Trimming removed 4 bases from V and 2 bases from J, with 15 bases in between. The CDR3 has 16 amino acids. From germline, CDR1 is MNHEY and CDR2 SMNVEV (reference sequence). CDR3 DNA sequence: TGTGCCAGCAGTTCCCCGACGCGGCCTGCCTACAATGAGCAGTTCTTC. It yields the protein CASSSPTRPAYNEQFF.

The chain links TRBV10-1 to TRBJ2-7; the match to TRBD1 covers 9 bases. Trimming took 6 bases from V and 2 from J; bases not matched to a gene: 5. Germline CDR1 is WNHNN and CDR2 is SYGVQD (reference sequence). The CDR3 runs 14 residues. The CDR3 coding sequence is TGCGCCAGCAGCCGGGACAGGGCCACCTACGAGCAGTACTTC. Protein sequence: CASSRDRATYEQYF.

This clone occurred once. This rearrangement joins TRBV18 to TRBJ2-7; maybe TRBD2 (5 bases). The V gene lost 3 bases and the J gene lost 4 bases, with 13 bases spanning the gap. The CDR3 loop spans 14 amino acids. From germline, CDR1 is KGHSH and CDR2 LQKENI. This chain's CDR3 is CASSPPGKIYEQYF. For the CDR3, the DNA is TGTGCCAGCTCACCTCCCGGGAAAATATACGAGCAGTACTTC. The complete variable domain, with remaining parts taken from reference TRBV18 and TRBJ2-7, reads NAGVMQNPRHLVRRRGQEARLRCSPMKGHSHVYWYRQLPEEGLKFMVYLQKENIIDESGMPKERFSAEFPKEGPSILRIQQVVRGDSAAYFCASSPPGKIYEQYFGPGTRLTVT.

V and J are TRBV28 and TRBJ1-1; a weak D match, TRBD1 (5 bases). Germline-derived CDR1 and CDR2 are MDHEN and SYDVKM. The ends were cut back, 10 bases at V and 5 bases at J, with 17 bases in the middle. The CDR3 is made up of 13 amino acids. CDR3 loop: CATLGGVWTEAFF. The CDR3 coding sequence is TGTGCCACCCTGGGGGGAGTGTGGACTGAAGCTTTCTTT.

This rearrangement joins TRBV29-1 to TRBJ2-1; TRBD2 matches 10 bases. Trimming removed 3 bases from V and 9 bases from J; junction bases left unmatched: 8. The CDR3 totals 14 residues. The V gene's germline CDR1 is SQVTM and CDR2 ANQGSEA. CDR3 coding DNA: TGCAGCGTTGAGCCAGCGGGGGGGTTTAGTGAGCAGTTCTTC. This translates into CSVEPAGGFSEQFF.

The chain links TRBV27 to TRBJ1-5; D gene uncertain. The CDR3 length is 14 residues. Germline V gives CDR1 MNHEY, CDR2 SMNVEV (reference sequence). The germline V and J ends were trimmed by 2 bases and 5 bases, with 10 bases remaining between them. The CDR3 DNA is TGTGCCAGCAGTTTACTTGGACTCGATCAGCCCCAGCATTTT. Encoded protein: CASSLLGLDQPQHF.

The chain carries TRBV19 and TRBJ2-1, with 9 bases aligning to TRBD2. CDR1 and CDR2 from the germline V gene are LNHDA and SQIVND (reference sequence). This CDR3 contains 13 residues. V trimming: 3 bases; J trimming: 7 bases; junction bases outside the gene matches: 1. The DNA for the CDR3 is TGTGCCAGTAGTATTAGCGGGGGAAATGAGCAGTTCTTC. Translation: CASSISGGNEQFF. The full variable domain, its missing parts supplied by reference TRBV19 and TRBJ2-1, is DGGITQSPKYLFRKEGQNVTLSCEQNLNHDAMYWYRQDPGQGLRLIYYSQIVNDFQKGDIAEGYSVSREKKESFPLTVTSAQKNPTAFYLCASSISGGNEQFFGPGTRLTVL.

The gene calls are TRBV30 and TRBJ1-2; no clear D gene. V lost 2 bases, J lost 2 bases, and 15 bases lay in between. This CDR3 has 15 amino acids. Germline loops: CDR1 GTSNPN, CDR2 SVGIG (reference sequence). This chain's CDR3 is CAWSLLETENYGYTF. In nucleotides, the CDR3 is TGTGCCTGGAGTCTCCTGGAGACTGAGAACTATGGCTACACCTTC.